This TCR beta chain comes out of a study of T cells in Graves' hyperthyroidism and ophthalmopathy. In its sample, this clonotype was seen many times. What it recognizes is unknown. Template material for amplifying TCR beta CDR3 regions consisted of RNA transcripts. Researchers ran a first-round RT-PCR on the TCR CDR3 using the HTBI primer set. TCRdb passed the multiplex PCR reads through MiXCR, listing each CDR3 protein once. The sample includes about 480,000 distinct CDR3 sequences, approximately 15% seen only once; the top ten take 15% to 20%. V shed 0 bases and J shed 3 bases, with 14 bases lying between them. The CDR3 sequence is 15 residues long. Germline V gene sequence: CDR1 DFQATT, CDR2 SNEGSKA (reference sequence). Findings and limits, study-wide: In blood, most of the thyroid clonotypes expanded above 0.001 were also present.

Lactation, pregnancy, other autoimmune disease or uncontrolled infection excluded patients. The chain carries TRBV20-1 and TRBJ1-2; D perhaps matches TRBD1 (5 bases). The clonotype originates from a woman between 18 and 29 years old with Graves' hyperthyroidism. The sequencing input was blood. The CDR3 region is CSARDVRGGDYGYTF. In nucleotides, the CDR3 is TGCAGTGCTAGAGATGTTCGGGGGGGTGACTATGGCTACACCTTC.